What follows are 31 T cell receptor beta chains derived from one specimen sequenced in a study of blood T cells in healthy people across ages. A second PCR of roughly 7 to 11 cycles used a sample-barcoded 5' primer and a J-beta primer mix. TCRdb called the 5' RACE reads again in MiXCR, with one record for every CDR3 protein. The sample yields 1.5 million to 2 million distinct CDR3 sequences, roughly two fifths seen once. The sequenced sample consisted of blood. Receptors were obtained from a human donor in good health.

The CDR3, as DNA: TGCGCCAGCAGCCAAGATCGATGGGGTAGGGCGACTGAAGCTTTCTTT. Amino acids: CASSQDRWGRATEAFF. The rearrangement joins TRBV4-3 to TRBJ1-1; D is unresolved. V was clipped by 0 bases and J by 5 bases, with 16 bases between them. This CDR3 is 16 amino acids long. CDR1 and CDR2 from the germline V gene are LGHNA and YSLEER.

This clonotype was observed a few times. The chain links TRBV7-2 to TRBJ1-6; D unclear. The germline gives CDR1 SGHTA, CDR2 FQGNSA. Trimming pared 8 bases from V and 9 bases from J, leaving 17 bases between. CDR3 length: 14 amino acids. CDR3 coding DNA: TGTGCCAGCGGTCTTAGGCAGGCGGGTTCACCCCTCCACTTT. Amino acids: CASGLRQAGSPLHF.

In its sample, this clonotype was seen a few times. The chain recombines TRBV6-5 with TRBJ2-3, with D perhaps matching TRBD2 (7 bases). Looked up from germline, CDR1 is MNHEY and CDR2 is SVGAGI. The CDR3 spans 16 residues. V lost 2 bases to trimming and J lost 6 bases, with 18 bases between them. CDR3 in DNA: TGTGCCAGCAGTTACGCCAAGGGGGGGGGCTTGGATACGCAGTATTTT. It specifies CASSYAKGGGLDTQYF.

This clonotype turned up a few times. This sequence joins TRBV6-2 or TRBV6-3 and TRBJ1-5, with D unresolved. CDR3 length equals 12 residues. Deletions cut 5 bases from V and 7 bases from J, with 9 bases between. Germline V gene lookup returns CDR1 MNHEY and CDR2 SVGEGT. The CDR3 sequence: CASSTNLQPQHF. CDR3 sequence (DNA): TGTGCCAGCAGTACTAACCTCCAGCCCCAGCATTTT.

This clonotype appeared a few times. The CDR3 nucleotides read TGTGCCAGCAGCAAAGCTTGGGGGGGCGATTACCAAGAGACCCAGTACTTC. Protein: CASSKAWGGDYQETQYF. The rearrangement joins TRBV21-1 to TRBJ2-4; TRBD1 reflects the table's D call only, with no check against the DNA. Matching the DNA end better, TRBJ2-5 makes the J call doubtful. TRBV21-1 is reported as a pseudogene. The CDR3 loop spans 17 amino acids.

The rearrangement uses TRBV15 and TRBJ1-6; no clear D. From germline, CDR1 is LNHNV and CDR2 YYDKDF (reference sequence). The germline V and J ends were trimmed by 0 bases and 7 bases, with 16 bases remaining between them. CDR3 size: 17 residues. In DNA form, the CDR3 reads TGTGCCACCAGCAGAGATCCTCGGGGAATGGGGAATTCACCCCTCCACTTT. Translation: CATSRDPRGMGNSPLHF.

The genes are TRBV13 and TRBJ1-2; possibly TRBD1 for D (5 bases). With 4 bases removed from V and 5 bases from J, the gap between germline ends came to 20 bases. In germline, CDR1 is PRHDT, CDR2 FYEKMQ (reference sequence). The CDR3 has 16 amino acids. This CDR3 is CASSSGRYGVVYGYTF. The CDR3 DNA reads TGTGCCAGCAGCTCGGGACGGTACGGGGTCGTATATGGCTACACCTTC.

This clonotype was found a few times. This chain connects TRBV7-2 to TRBJ2-5; D is undetermined. CDR3 length equals 17 residues. Trimming removed 5 bases from V and 3 bases from J, with 22 bases in between. Germline CDR1 reads SGHTA; CDR2 reads FQGNSA. CDR3 region: CASSPRPLGTSKETQYF. The CDR3 DNA is TGTGCCAGCAGCCCTCGTCCGTTGGGCACCTCCAAAGAGACCCAGTACTTC.

This clonotype was found a few times. The chain links TRBV7-2 to TRBJ2-6, with D possibly being TRBD1 (5 bases). The CDR3 is 18 amino acids. Trimming removed 1 base at V and 0 bases at J, with 13 bases between. Looked up from germline, CDR1 is SGHTA and CDR2 is FQGNSA. This chain's CDR3 is CASSLDRPPSSGANVLTF. For the CDR3, the DNA is TGTGCCAGCAGCTTAGACAGGCCTCCATCCTCTGGGGCCAACGTCCTGACTTTC.

This clonotype has more than one count but fewer than ten. The chain recombines TRBV20-1 with TRBJ1-2; D may be TRBD1 (6 bases). The germline gives CDR1 DFQATT, CDR2 SNEGSKA (reference sequence). V dropped 0 bases and J dropped 8 bases, with 16 bases sitting between them. The CDR3 is 14 residues long. CDR3 coding DNA: TGCAGTGCTAGAGAAATAACGGTTACAGGGGGCTACACCTTC. Amino acids: CSAREITVTGGYTF.

The chain joins TRBV29-1 to TRBJ2-1; weak D call: TRBD1 (6 bases). Germline CDR1 and CDR2: SQVTM and ANQGSEA. With 7 bases removed from V and 6 bases from J, the gap between germline ends came to 13 bases. The CDR3 has 12 residues. The CDR3 reads CSAFEGGNEQFF. Here the CDR3 DNA reads TGCAGCGCATTTGAAGGGGGCAATGAGCAGTTCTTC.

This clonotype was counted between two and nine times. An end of the junction does not agree with germline; a read error may underlie this. The rearrangement uses TRBV6-5 and TRBJ1-2; no reliable D call. This CDR3 spans 13 amino acids. Germline CDR1 reads MNHEY; CDR2 reads SVGAGI. The CDR3 region has the DNA TGTGCCTGCAGTTACTCGGGTAACTATGGCTACACCTTC. Translated, it gives CACSYSGNYGYTF.

The chain links TRBV7-2 to TRBJ2-7; 9 bases are a match to TRBD1. The CDR3 consists of 15 residues. From germline, CDR1 is SGHTA and CDR2 FQGNSA. The V segment lost 5 bases and the J segment 3 bases; nucleotides outside the gene matches: 8. CDR3 region: CASSQGQGLFYEQYF. The CDR3 DNA follows: TGTGCCAGCAGCCAGGGACAGGGCCTGTTCTACGAGCAGTACTTC.

This chain connects TRBV14 to TRBJ1-1, with 7 bases fitting TRBD1. CDR1 is SGHDN, CDR2 FVKESK, per germline. This CDR3 is built from 12 residues. V lost 4 bases to trimming and J lost 9 bases; unmatched junction nucleotides: 5. The CDR3: CASSPWTGKAFF. CDR3 coding DNA: TGTGCCAGCAGCCCTTGGACAGGCAAAGCTTTCTTT.

The sample holds a few counts of this clonotype. The chain combines TRBV27 with TRBJ1-5; D uncertain. Germline assignment: CDR1 MNHEY and CDR2 SMNVEV (reference sequence). The ends were cut back, 4 bases at V and 4 bases at J, with 14 bases in the middle. This CDR3 contains 15 residues. The CDR3 bases are TGTGCCAGCAGTTCCCTTGGGGAGGCTAATCAGCCCCAGCATTTT. Amino acids: CASSSLGEANQPQHF.

This clonotype was observed once. The chain employs TRBV12-2 and TRBJ1-5; TRBD1, as called in the table, went unchecked against the DNA. TRBV12-2 is noted as a pseudogene. The CDR3 is made up of 14 amino acids. The CDR3 loop is CASRRGQSNQPQHF. In DNA form, the CDR3 reads TGTGCAAGTCGCAGAGGACAAAGCAATCAGCCCCAGCATTTT.

The chain uses TRBV20-1 and TRBJ2-7; D is unresolved. CDR3 length: 12 residues. Trimming removed 6 bases at V and 6 bases at J, with 15 bases between. Germline V gene sequence: CDR1 DFQATT, CDR2 SNEGSKA (reference sequence). The CDR3 coding sequence is TGCAGTGCCCAAGTATCCACCTGCGAGCAGTACTTC. This encodes CSAQVSTCEQYF.

This clonotype appeared a few times. This chain connects TRBV7-8 to TRBJ2-1; TRBD2 aligns across 7 bases. Germline CDR1 reads SGHVS; CDR2 reads FQNEAQ. Trimming took 7 bases from V and 2 from J; bases not matched to a gene: 8. The CDR3 length is 15 residues. Here the CDR3 DNA reads TGTGCCAGCACCCCTCGGGGAGGGCCCTACAATGAGCAGTTCTTC. Its protein product is CASTPRGGPYNEQFF.

This clonotype appeared a single time. The CDR3 is CASSFYRNNEQFF. The DNA of the CDR3 is TGTGCCAGCAGCTTTTACAGGAACAATGAGCAGTTCTTC. V gene TRBV7-2 combines with J gene TRBJ2-7; perhaps TRBD1 as D (5 bases). The DNA end lines up better with TRBJ2-1; the J call may be wrong. This CDR3 has 13 amino acids. CDR1 is SGHTA, CDR2 FQGNSA, per germline.

The table lists this clonotype with a few counts. The rearrangement links TRBV9 to TRBJ1-2; D unclear. This CDR3 comprises 13 residues. The V end lost 3 bases, the J end lost 7 bases, and 13 bases lay between the germline ends. From germline, CDR1 is SGDLS and CDR2 YYNGEE. The CDR3 loop is CASSGTVDRGYTF. CDR3 nucleotides: TGTGCCAGCAGCGGTACAGTAGATCGTGGCTACACCTTC.

The rearrangement uses TRBV20-1 and TRBJ1-6; D is possibly TRBD1 (6 bases). The CDR3 covers 13 residues. Trimming left V 0 bases short and J 7 bases short, with 7 bases between. Germline values: CDR1 DFQATT, CDR2 SNEGSKA (reference sequence). CDR3 sequence (DNA): TGCAGTGCTAGAGATCAGGGGAATTCACCCCTCCACTTT. Protein sequence: CSARDQGNSPLHF.

The chain carries TRBV20-1 and TRBJ2-3; TRBD1 might be the D (6 bases). Deletions cut 3 bases from V and 3 bases from J, with 10 bases between. The CDR3 sequence is 13 residues long. Germline V gives CDR1 DFQATT, CDR2 SNEGSKA (reference sequence). The CDR3 is CSASAQGTDTQYF. The DNA for the CDR3 is TGCAGTGCTAGCGCCCAGGGGACAGATACGCAGTATTTT.

The rearrangement links TRBV7-2 to TRBJ2-4; D could derive from TRBD1 or TRBD2 (6 bases each). The DNA end is more similar to TRBJ2-7, so the J call may be wrong. Germline V gene sequence: CDR1 SGHTA, CDR2 FQGNSA. The CDR3 has 17 amino acids. CDR3 protein: CASSWRGHSFQKYEQYF. The CDR3, as DNA: TGTGCCAGCAGCTGGCGGGGACATTCTTTCCAGAAATACGAGCAGTACTTC.

The chain carries TRBV5-6 and TRBJ2-3; maybe TRBD1 (5 bases). Germline CDR1 SGHDT, CDR2 YYEEEE. The CDR3 length is 15 residues. V lost 2 bases to trimming and J lost 6 bases, with 16 bases between them. The CDR3 loop reads CASSFGAGLSDTQYF. In DNA form, the CDR3 reads TGTGCCAGCAGCTTTGGTGCAGGGCTTTCGGATACGCAGTATTTT.

The chain couples TRBV6-6 to TRBJ1-1; D remains unclear. This CDR3 comprises 14 residues. Trimming shortened V by 6 bases and J by 10 bases, and 21 bases separated the two germline ends. CDR1 is MNHNY, CDR2 SVGAGI, per germline (reference sequence). The CDR3 nucleotides read TGTGCCAGCAGCCCCCTCGTATTCAGATTGGGAGCTTTCTTT. Translation gives CASSPLVFRLGAFF.

The chain combines TRBV20-1 with TRBJ2-7; possible D gene TRBD1, 6 bases. Trimming took off 6 bases at V and 7 bases at J, with 25 bases between the two ends. In germline, CDR1 is DFQATT, CDR2 SNEGSKA (reference sequence). There are 15 residues in the CDR3. The CDR3 loop is CSALFPGAYVREQYF. The CDR3 DNA sequence: TGCAGTGCACTATTTCCAGGGGCCTACGTAAGGGAGCAGTACTTC.

This clonotype was counted a few times. The DNA of the CDR3 is TGCAGCGTTGCCGGGACTAGCGGGGGGTCAGGAGAGACCCAGTACTTC. It specifies CSVAGTSGGSGETQYF. The V gene is TRBV29-1, the J gene TRBJ2-5, with 15 positions matching TRBD2. The CDR3 contains 16 residues. V gave up 4 bases and J gave up 4 bases; unmatched junction bases: 7. CDR1 is SQVTM and CDR2 is ANQGSEA in the germline V gene.

This chain links TRBV27 with TRBJ2-3, with 11 bases matching TRBD2. Trimming took 6 bases from V and 4 from J; bases not matched to a gene: 9. CDR1 is MNHEY, CDR2 SMNVEV, per germline (reference sequence). The CDR3 has 16 residues. The DNA of the CDR3 is TGTGCCAGCAGCCTACATACTAGCGGGGGATCAGATACGCAGTATTTT. Translating it yields CASSLHTSGGSDTQYF.

This clonotype appeared a single time. The chain uses TRBV7-3 and TRBJ2-1; D not certain. The CDR3 runs to 15 residues. Trimming took 1 base from V and 0 from J, leaving 7 bases between them. The V gene's germline CDR1 is SGHTA and CDR2 FQGTGA. CDR3 sequence: CASSLMLSSYNEQFF. The CDR3 DNA is TGTGCCAGCAGCTTAATGCTTAGCTCCTACAATGAGCAGTTCTTC.

Details on this clonotype: One end of the junction does not line up with germline, which may come from a read error. The DNA for the CDR3 is TGCGCCAGCAGCTTCCAGGATAGAGGAGCTTTCTTT. Translated: CASSFQDRGAFF. The chain is built from TRBV7-9 and TRBJ1-1; no reliable D call. The germline CDR1 and CDR2 sequences are SEHNR and FQNEAQ (reference sequence). This CDR3 has 12 residues.

This clonotype appeared once. One junction end disagrees with the germline gene, perhaps due to a read error. The chain carries TRBV19 and TRBJ2-1; 11 bases map to TRBD2. Germline V gives CDR1 LNHDA, CDR2 SQIVND (reference sequence). CDR3 length: 17 amino acids. CDR3 sequence: CAGSRSPSGGTKNEQFF. The CDR3 coding sequence is TGTGCCGGTAGTAGGTCCCCTAGCGGGGGGACAAAAAATGAGCAGTTCTTC.